A single sample is the source of the 23 T cell receptor beta chains below, sequenced in a study of cytomegalovirus exposure and HLA in healthy donors. With 60 Vbeta and 13 Jbeta primers, the PCR was carried out. Sequencing was performed with immunoSEQ multiplex PCR; in TCRdb, only in-frame clones are kept and a portion is missing. The sample lists about 70,000 clones, roughly 74% occurring once. The specimen sequenced was PBMCs. Source of these receptors: a human donor in good health.

The rearrangement joins TRBV6-6 to TRBJ1-1; D is unclear. The CDR3 runs 13 residues. Deletions cut 11 bases from V and 4 bases from J, with 17 bases between. Germline CDR1 is MNHNY and CDR2 is SVGAGI (reference sequence). CDR3 region: CASSSPPGTEAFF. In nucleotides, the CDR3 is TGTGCCTCCTCCTCCCCCCCAGGCACTGAAGCTTTCTTT.

This clone showed up just a few times. V is TRBV9 and J is TRBJ2-5; 9 nucleotides align to TRBD2. The CDR3 sequence is 15 residues long. J was trimmed by 5 bases and V by 2 bases; bases with no gene match: 7. CDR1 is SGDLS and CDR2 is YYNGEE in the germline V gene. The CDR3 bases are TGTGCCAGCAGCGTTTCCGGGACTAGCATCGAGACCCAGTACTTC. Encoded protein: CASSVSGTSIETQYF.

This clone was counted a few times. V gene TRBV28 combines with J gene TRBJ2-1, with 8 bases that match TRBD2. J was trimmed by 4 bases and V by 7 bases; bases with no gene match: 6. The CDR3 is 14 amino acids. CDR1 is MDHEN and CDR2 is SYDVKM in the germline V gene. The DNA for the CDR3 is TGTGCCAGCAAGCTTGGGACTAGATACAATGAGCAGTTCTTC. Its protein product is CASKLGTRYNEQFF.

This clone was picked up one time. V is TRBV13 and J is TRBJ2-7; 8 nucleotides align to TRBD2. V lost 5 bases, J lost 2 bases, and 8 bases stayed unmatched. CDR3 length equals 15 residues. Germline lookup yields CDR1 PRHDT and CDR2 FYEKMQ (reference sequence). Here the CDR3 DNA reads TGTGCCAGCAGCCGGGGGGGGGAAGGGACCTACGAGCAGTACTTC. The encoded protein is CASSRGGEGTYEQYF.

This chain joins TRBV5-4 and TRBJ2-5, with a possible D match to TRBD2 (6 bases). V was trimmed by 1 base and J by 5 bases, leaving 12 bases between them. CDR3 size: 14 residues. CDR1 is SGHNT, CDR2 YYREEE, per germline (reference sequence). The CDR3 coding sequence is TGTGCCAGCAGCTTGTCGCTCGGAGGGGAGACCCAGTACTTC. This encodes CASSLSLGGETQYF. Full variable domain (rest looked up from reference TRBV5-4 and TRBJ2-5): ETGVTQSPTHLIKTRGQQVTLRCSSQSGHNTVSWYQQALGQGPQFIFQYYREEENGRGNFPPRFSGLQFPNYSSELNVNALELDDSALYLCASSLSLGGETQYFGPGTRLLVL.

The chain uses TRBV18 and TRBJ2-5; D unclear. Germline V gene lookup returns CDR1 KGHSH and CDR2 LQKENI. V dropped 3 bases and J dropped 1 base, with 12 bases sitting between them. This CDR3 is built from 15 residues. CDR3 DNA: TGTGCCAGCTCACCCTCGGTCGGTCTCCAAGAGACCCAGTACTTC. Its translation is CASSPSVGLQETQYF. The entire variable domain, with the rest obtained from reference TRBV18 and TRBJ2-5, is as follows: NAGVMQNPRHLVRRRGQEARLRCSPMKGHSHVYWYRQLPEEGLKFMVYLQKENIIDESGMPKERFSAEFPKEGPSILRIQQVVRGDSAAYFCASSPSVGLQETQYFGPGTRLLVL.

This clone was observed a single time. The chain has TRBV6-6 and TRBJ2-7; 8 bases are a match to TRBD1. The CDR3 runs 15 residues. V shed 6 bases, J shed 0 bases, and the junction held 7 bases outside the gene matches. Looked up from germline, CDR1 is MNHNY and CDR2 is SVGAGI (reference sequence). CDR3: CASSPGTGSSYEQYF. DNA for the CDR3: TGTGCCAGCAGCCCCGGGACAGGAAGCTCCTACGAGCAGTACTTC.

This chain links TRBV7-8 with TRBJ1-3; D call uncertain. The germline V gene has CDR1 SGHVS and CDR2 FQNEAQ. V lost 5 bases to trimming and J lost 0 bases, with 11 bases between them. The CDR3 length is 15 residues. The CDR3 DNA reads as TGTGCCAGCAGCCCCCGGTTGATCTCTGGAAACACCATATATTTT. This sequence encodes CASSPRLISGNTIYF.

The V and J genes are TRBV5-4 and TRBJ2-7; 10 nucleotides align to TRBD2. Germline V gene data show CDR1 as SGHNT and CDR2 as YYREEE (reference sequence). V was pared by 0 bases and J by 7 bases, with 4 bases of the junction left unmatched. This CDR3 is 14 amino acids long. This CDR3 reads CASSLGAGGGEQYF. DNA of the CDR3: TGTGCCAGCAGCTTGGGAGCGGGAGGGGGTGAGCAGTACTTC.

This clone was recorded only once. The rearrangement links TRBV7-9 to TRBJ2-7; no firm D call. Trimming stripped 4 bases from V and 6 bases from J, with 13 bases between. The CDR3 length is 13 residues. The germline gives CDR1 SEHNR, CDR2 FQNEAQ (reference sequence). The CDR3 nucleotides read TGTGCCAGCAGCTCCCAGGCAGGTAGCGAGCAGTACTTC. Protein product: CASSSQAGSEQYF.

The chain uses TRBV30 and TRBJ2-2; possibly TRBD1 for D (6 bases). This CDR3 spans 11 amino acids. In germline, CDR1 is GTSNPN, CDR2 SVGIG (reference sequence). V was pared by 4 bases and J by 6 bases, with 6 bases between. The chain's CDR3 is CAWTGAGELFF. The CDR3 nucleotides read TGTGCCTGGACAGGGGCCGGGGAGCTGTTTTTT.

The table lists this clone with a few counts. This chain uses TRBV6-4 with TRBJ2-7; maybe TRBD2 (6 bases). Trimming took 4 bases from V and 4 from J, leaving 17 bases between them. CDR1 and CDR2 (germline): MRHNA, SNTAGT. This CDR3 has 15 amino acids. CDR3 DNA sequence: TGTGCCAGCAGTGGGTTTAGCGGCCCGAGGTACGAGCAGTACTTC. It translates to CASSGFSGPRYEQYF.

The chain uses TRBV25-1 and TRBJ1-5, with 8 bases identical to TRBD1. The trim removed 3 bases at V and 7 bases at J, leaving 11 bases unmatched. Germline CDR1 MGHDK, CDR2 SYGVNS. The CDR3 is made up of 16 amino acids. The CDR3 reads CASSEAGQGALQPQHF. In DNA, the CDR3 is TGTGCCAGCAGTGAGGCGGGGCAGGGGGCGTTACAGCCCCAGCATTTT.

The CDR3 region is CASSESRGASGYTF. DNA for the CDR3: TGTGCCAGCAGTGAATCTCGGGGGGCGAGTGGCTACACCTTC. The gene calls are TRBV25-1 and TRBJ1-2; maybe TRBD1 (6 bases). In germline, CDR1 is MGHDK, CDR2 SYGVNS. The CDR3 spans 14 residues. V gave up 1 base and J gave up 7 bases, with 13 bases separating them.

The chain has TRBV6-5 and TRBJ1-5; TRBD1 aligns across 8 bases. The CDR3 has 14 residues. Germline trimming cut 4 bases from V and 6 bases from J; bases unmatched to any gene: 5. Germline V gene data show CDR1 as MNHEY and CDR2 as SVGAGI. The CDR3 nucleotides are TGTGCCAGCAGTTTGTTGACAGGGGCTCAGCCCCAGCATTTT. Protein product: CASSLLTGAQPQHF.

The chain links TRBV9 to TRBJ1-3; D gene unclear. This CDR3 is built from 16 residues. V was shortened by 4 bases and J by 0 bases, with 14 bases between the two germline ends. The V gene's germline CDR1 is SGDLS and CDR2 YYNGEE. The CDR3 here is CASSSFLSPSGNTIYF. As DNA, the CDR3 is TGTGCCAGCAGCTCATTCCTCAGTCCCTCTGGAAACACCATATATTTT.

The genes are TRBV11-2 and TRBJ2-7, with 7 bases fitting TRBD2. V gave up 0 bases and J gave up 4 bases; unmatched junction bases: 6. Germline CDR1 SGHAT, CDR2 FQNNGV. The CDR3 is 15 residues long. CDR3 DNA: TGTGCCAGCAGCTTAGAGGCGGGAGCAACTTACGAGCAGTACTTC. Its translation: CASSLEAGATYEQYF.

This chain joins TRBV6-5 and TRBJ2-1, with TRBD2 identical over 10 bases. Trimming at V came to 7 bases and at J to 2 bases, leaving 5 bases not matched to a gene. Germline loops: CDR1 MNHEY, CDR2 SVGAGI. The CDR3 is made up of 15 amino acids. CDR3 DNA sequence: TGTGCCAGCACCCTAGCGGGAGCCGCCTACAATGAGCAGTTCTTC. Translation gives CASTLAGAAYNEQFF.

The J gene is TRBJ1-5, the V gene TRBV29-1, with TRBD1 as a possible D gene (6 bases). Trimming cost V 6 bases and J 4 bases, with 16 bases left between them. CDR1 and CDR2 from the germline V gene are SQVTM and ANQGSEA. The CDR3 runs to 14 residues. The DNA of the CDR3 is TGCAGCGTCCCCAGGGGCGCAAGTAATCAGCCCCAGCATTTT. Its protein product is CSVPRGASNQPQHF.

V is TRBV7-2 and J is TRBJ1-4; 9 bases are shared with TRBD1. The CDR3 runs 15 residues. Trimming took 2 bases from V and 7 from J; bases not matched to a gene: 5. Germline CDR1 and CDR2: SGHTA and FQGNSA. The CDR3 loop reads CASSLSGQGSEKLFF. CDR3 coding DNA: TGTGCCAGCAGCTTATCGGGACAGGGAAGTGAAAAACTGTTTTTT.

V and J are TRBV5-1 and TRBJ1-1; D perhaps matches TRBD1 (5 bases). The germline gives CDR1 SGHRS, CDR2 YFSETQ. Trimming took off 0 bases at V and 0 bases at J, with 9 bases between the two ends. The CDR3 is made up of 15 amino acids. CDR3 DNA: TGCGCCAGCAGCTTGGGACAGTTCATGAACACTGAAGCTTTCTTT. Amino acids: CASSLGQFMNTEAFF.

V usage is TRBV7-9 and J usage is TRBJ1-1; 7 bases line up with TRBD1. Trimming cost V 5 bases and J 4 bases; bases outside gene matches: 4. This CDR3 has 13 amino acids. In germline, CDR1 is SEHNR, CDR2 FQNEAQ (reference sequence). The CDR3 here is CASSPQGVTEAFF. As DNA, the CDR3 is TGTGCCAGCAGCCCCCAGGGGGTCACTGAAGCTTTCTTT.

The chain links TRBV27 to TRBJ2-1; 12 positions match TRBD2. This CDR3 has 15 amino acids. From germline, CDR1 is MNHEY and CDR2 SMNVEV (reference sequence). The junction had 8 bases not matched to a gene; V was cut back by 5 bases and J by 9 bases. The CDR3 coding sequence is TGTGCCAGCAGTGAAACTAGCGGGAGGAGGGGTGAGCAGTTCTTC. It translates to CASSETSGRRGEQFF.